This TCR beta chain was observed in a study of cytotoxic CD8 clonotypes in ibrutinib-treated CLL. Some clones are missing from TCRdb's copy, which holds only in-frame ones; the method was immunoSEQ multiplex PCR. The sample lists about 49,000 clones; about half were seen once. V was pared by 4 bases and J by 7 bases, with 6 bases of the junction left unmatched. Germline lookup yields CDR1 LNHDA and CDR2 SQIVND (reference sequence). This CDR3 spans 15 amino acids. The receptor was derived from a human donor with chronic lymphocytic leukemia. Sequenced here: PBMCs, sampled after 12 months of ibrutinib treatment. The genes are TRBV19 and TRBJ1-5; TRBD1 matches at 11 bases. CDR3 sequence: CASSTVGTGGQPQHF. The CDR3 DNA is TGTGCCAGTAGTACCGTCGGGACAGGGGGACAGCCCCAGCATTTT. The full variable domain, with the rest looked up from reference TRBV19 and TRBJ1-5, is DGGITQSPKYLFRKEGQNVTLSCEQNLNHDAMYWYRQDPGQGLRLIYYSQIVNDFQKGDIAEGYSVSREKKESFPLTVTSAQKNPTAFYLCASSTVGTGGQPQHFGDGTRLSIL.